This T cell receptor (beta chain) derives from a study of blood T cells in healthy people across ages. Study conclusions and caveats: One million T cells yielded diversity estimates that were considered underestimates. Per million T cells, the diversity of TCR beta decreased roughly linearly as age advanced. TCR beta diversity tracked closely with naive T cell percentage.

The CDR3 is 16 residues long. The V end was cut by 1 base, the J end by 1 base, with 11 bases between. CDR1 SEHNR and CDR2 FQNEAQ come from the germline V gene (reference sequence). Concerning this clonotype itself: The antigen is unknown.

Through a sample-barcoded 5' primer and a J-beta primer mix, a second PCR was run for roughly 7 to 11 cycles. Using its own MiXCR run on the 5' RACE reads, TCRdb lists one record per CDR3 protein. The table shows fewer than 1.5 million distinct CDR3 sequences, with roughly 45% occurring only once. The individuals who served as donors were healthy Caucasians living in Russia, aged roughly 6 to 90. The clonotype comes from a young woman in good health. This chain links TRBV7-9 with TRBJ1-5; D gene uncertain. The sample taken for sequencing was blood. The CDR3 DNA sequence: TGTGCCAGCAGCTTAGTGGCGGGGTTGAGCAATCAGCCCCAGCATTTT. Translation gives CASSLVAGLSNQPQHF.